This note documents a single TCR beta chain sequence. Its antigen remains unknown. The data were obtained in a study of vaccination effects on CD4 cells after COVID-19. On the study more broadly: Peptides at roughly 10 ug/ml and IL-2 at around 9.3 IU/ml were added to about 2 million PBMC per well. General study findings and limits: Infection- and vaccine-induced clones contracted markedly late after vaccination.

CD4+ T cell isolation took place after less than 13 days of culture. Two-dose vaccination with either BNT162b2 or mRNA-1273 was given to the participants. J gave up 8 bases and V 6 bases, and 14 bases lay outside the gene matches. The CDR3 totals 15 residues. Germline lookup yields CDR1 MNHEY and CDR2 SVGAGI. Method: immunoSEQ multiplex PCR; TCRdb's copy keeps in-frame clones and lacks some. The table records more than 60,000 clones, about 67% of them present only once. The clonotype comes from a human donor who received a COVID-19 vaccine. V is TRBV6-5 and J is TRBJ1-2, with 8 positions matching TRBD1. The material was CD4+ T cells from PBMCs cultured without peptide, obtained after COVID-19 vaccination. CDR3 protein: CASRNRDRTYNGYTF. The CDR3, as DNA: TGTGCCAGCAGAAACCGGGACAGGACCTATAACGGCTACACCTTC.